This T cell receptor (beta chain) is from a study of blood T cells in healthy people across ages. Primed by a sample-barcoded 5' primer and a J-beta primer mix, a second PCR proceeded for 7 to 11 cycles. TCRdb used MiXCR to reprocess the 5' RACE reads, holding one entry per CDR3 protein. The sample yields approximately 900,000 distinct CDR3 sequences, roughly 52% seen once. Germline V CDR1 and CDR2: LGHNA, YSLEER. The CDR3 runs to 18 residues. J lost 0 bases, V lost 0 bases, and 8 bases had no gene match. The specimen sequenced was blood. The TCR comes from a man aged 25-45 years in good health. V and J are TRBV4-3 and TRBJ2-4; 7 bases map to TRBD2. The CDR3 reads CASSQELGGVLAKNIQYF. The CDR3, as DNA: TGCGCCAGCAGCCAAGAGTTGGGGGGGGTACTAGCCAAAAACATTCAGTACTTC.